The present TCR beta chain was sequenced within a study of OX40 agonist ivuxolimab in advanced cancers. General study points: CD8+ T cells showed, on average, more clonal expansion than CD4+ cells.

The CDR3 is 15 residues long. V was pared by 1 base and J by 0 bases, with 10 bases between. Looked up from germline, CDR1 is SNHLY and CDR2 is FYNNEI. Points on this clone: Its antigen is undetermined.

Data came from immunoSEQ multiplex PCR; TCRdb stores just in-frame clones and leaves some out. The sample gives 50,000 or so clones, 85% to 95% of which show up once; approximately 25% is in the top ten. The chain recombines TRBV2 with TRBJ2-7; tentatively, D is TRBD1 or TRBD2 (5 bases each). This receptor was taken from an adult with an advanced solid tumor such as melanoma, head and neck, liver or kidney cancer. Source: CD4+ or CD8+ T cells sorted from blood, taken in a trial of the OX40 agonist ivuxolimab. The CDR3 sequence: CASSEVGRLSYEQYF. CDR3 nucleotide sequence: TGTGCCAGCAGTGAAGTGGGACGTCTCTCCTACGAGCAGTACTTC.